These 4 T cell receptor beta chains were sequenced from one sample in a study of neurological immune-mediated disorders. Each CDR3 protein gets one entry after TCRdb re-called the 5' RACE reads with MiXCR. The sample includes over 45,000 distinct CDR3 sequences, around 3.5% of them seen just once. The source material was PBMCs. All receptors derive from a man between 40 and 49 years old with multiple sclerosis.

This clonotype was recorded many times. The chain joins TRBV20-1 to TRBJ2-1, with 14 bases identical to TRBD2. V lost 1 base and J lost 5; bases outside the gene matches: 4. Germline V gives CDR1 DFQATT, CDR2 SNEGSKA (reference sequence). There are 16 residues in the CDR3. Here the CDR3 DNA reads TGCAGTGCTAGAGGACTAGCGGGGGGGACCCACAATGAGCAGTTCTTC. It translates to CSARGLAGGTHNEQFF.

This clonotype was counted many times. CDR3 bases: TGCAGTGCTAGAGATAACGGACGTCCCTACAATGAGCAGTTCTTC. This codes for CSARDNGRPYNEQFF. The chain uses TRBV20-1 and TRBJ2-1; D is unresolved. CDR1 is DFQATT and CDR2 is SNEGSKA in the germline V gene (reference sequence). The CDR3 loop spans 15 amino acids. Trimming removed 0 bases from V and 2 bases from J, with 11 bases in between.

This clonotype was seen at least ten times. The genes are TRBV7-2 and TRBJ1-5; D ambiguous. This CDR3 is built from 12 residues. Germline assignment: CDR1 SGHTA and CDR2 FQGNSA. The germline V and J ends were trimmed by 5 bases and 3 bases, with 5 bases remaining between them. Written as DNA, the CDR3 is TGTGCCAGCAGCAAACCCAATCAGCCCCAGCATTTT. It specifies CASSKPNQPQHF. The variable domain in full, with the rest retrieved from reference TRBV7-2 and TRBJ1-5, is GAGVSQSPSNKVTEKGKDVELRCDPISGHTALYWYRQSLGQGLEFLIYFQGNSAPDKSGLPSDRFSAERTGGSVSTLTIQRTQQEDSAVYLCASSKPNQPQHFGDGTRLSIL.

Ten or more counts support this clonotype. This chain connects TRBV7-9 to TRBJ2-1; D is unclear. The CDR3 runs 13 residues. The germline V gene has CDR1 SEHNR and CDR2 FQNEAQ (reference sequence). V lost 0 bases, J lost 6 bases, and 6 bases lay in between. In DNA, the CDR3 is TGTGCCAGCAGCTTAGCGATAATCAATGAGCAGTTCTTC. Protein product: CASSLAIINEQFF.